Presented here are 8 T cell receptor beta chains from one specimen sequenced in a study of beta chain features in type 1 diabetes. Findings and caveats of the study: Shortening of TCRB CDR3s, moderate but significant, appeared in all four CD4+ subsets of Type 1 diabetes patients.

Their target antigens are unknown. Every isolated RNA sample was fully reverse transcribed, so sequencing captured expressed TCRB transcripts. The assay was immunoSEQ multiplex PCR, and TCRdb's table has in-frame clones only and misses some. The table shows 500,000 to 850,000 clones, with around 15% occurring only once. The sequenced sample consisted of naive CD4+ T cells from blood. Receptors originate from a young man with type 1 diabetes.

This chain uses TRBV18 with TRBJ1-1; D not resolved. The V gene lost 8 bases and the J gene lost 0 bases, with 13 bases spanning the gap. CDR3 length: 14 residues. Germline values: CDR1 KGHSH, CDR2 LQKENI. CDR3 DNA: TGTGCCAGCCATATCGGGGATTTGAACACTGAAGCTTTCTTT. It is translated as CASHIGDLNTEAFF.

This sequence joins TRBV30 and TRBJ2-5; D assignment may be TRBD1 or TRBD2 (6 bases each). Looked up from germline, CDR1 is GTSNPN and CDR2 is SVGIG (reference sequence). Deletions cut 0 bases from V and 7 bases from J, with 15 bases between. This CDR3 has 14 residues. CDR3 residues: CAWSVGGQGGTQYF. In nucleotides, the CDR3 is TGTGCCTGGAGTGTCGGGGGTCAAGGGGGGACCCAGTACTTC.

This clone has more than one count but fewer than ten. The chain couples TRBV7-8 to TRBJ2-1; no clear D. This CDR3 has 14 amino acids. Trimming left V 1 base short and J 5 bases short, with 9 bases between. Germline V gene data show CDR1 as SGHVS and CDR2 as FQNEAQ. The CDR3 DNA reads as TGTGCCAGCAGCTTAGACCCGAGCGACAATGAGCAGTTCTTC. This gives the protein CASSLDPSDNEQFF.

This clone was picked up a small number of times. The gene calls are TRBV2 and TRBJ1-1; possible D gene TRBD1, 6 bases. CDR1 is SNHLY, CDR2 FYNNEI, per germline. Deletions cut 10 bases from V and 4 bases from J, with 22 bases between. The CDR3 has 15 amino acids. Written as DNA, the CDR3 is TGTGCCATTCCGACAGGCCCGGGTGGAAGCACTGAAGCTTTCTTT. It translates to CAIPTGPGGSTEAFF.

V and J are TRBV5-1 and TRBJ2-3; TRBD1 or TRBD2 may be the D gene (5 bases each). V was shortened by 3 bases and J by 4 bases, with 9 bases between the two germline ends. The CDR3 length is 13 residues. Per the germline V gene, CDR1 is SGHRS and CDR2 is YFSETQ. In DNA, the CDR3 is TGCGCCAGCAGCTCAGGGAGCGCAGATACGCAGTATTTT. Translating it yields CASSSGSADTQYF. Drawing the rest from reference TRBV5-1 and TRBJ2-3, the complete variable domain is KAGVTQTPRYLIKTRGQQVTLSCSPISGHRSVSWYQQTPGQGLQFLFEYFSETQRNKGNFPGRFSGRQFSNSRSEMNVSTLELGDSALYLCASSSGSADTQYFGPGTRLTVL.

This clone appeared a few times. The chain recombines TRBV7-9 with TRBJ1-6; D is unresolved. Germline V gene sequence: CDR1 SEHNR, CDR2 FQNEAQ (reference sequence). The ends were cut back, 2 bases at V and 7 bases at J, with 6 bases in the middle. The CDR3 sequence is 13 residues long. CDR3 DNA sequence: TGTGCCAGCAGCTTACAGTGGAATTCACCCCTCCACTTT. This encodes CASSLQWNSPLHF.

The genes are TRBV19 and TRBJ2-2, with a possible D match to TRBD1 (6 bases). From germline, CDR1 is LNHDA and CDR2 SQIVND (reference sequence). There are 13 residues in the CDR3. V was pared by 5 bases and J by 5 bases, with 9 bases between. For the CDR3, the DNA is TGTGCCAGTAGTCGACAGGTTACCGGGGAGCTGTTTTTT. Translating it yields CASSRQVTGELFF.

The V and J genes are TRBV10-3 and TRBJ1-1, with D possibly TRBD1 on 5 matching bases. Trimming pared 4 bases from V and 0 bases from J, leaving 18 bases between. This CDR3 is 17 amino acids long. Germline lookup yields CDR1 ENHRY and CDR2 SYGVKD. CDR3 DNA sequence: TGTGCCATCAGTGGAAAACGGGGCAATCCCATGAACACTGAAGCTTTCTTT. As protein: CAISGKRGNPMNTEAFF.